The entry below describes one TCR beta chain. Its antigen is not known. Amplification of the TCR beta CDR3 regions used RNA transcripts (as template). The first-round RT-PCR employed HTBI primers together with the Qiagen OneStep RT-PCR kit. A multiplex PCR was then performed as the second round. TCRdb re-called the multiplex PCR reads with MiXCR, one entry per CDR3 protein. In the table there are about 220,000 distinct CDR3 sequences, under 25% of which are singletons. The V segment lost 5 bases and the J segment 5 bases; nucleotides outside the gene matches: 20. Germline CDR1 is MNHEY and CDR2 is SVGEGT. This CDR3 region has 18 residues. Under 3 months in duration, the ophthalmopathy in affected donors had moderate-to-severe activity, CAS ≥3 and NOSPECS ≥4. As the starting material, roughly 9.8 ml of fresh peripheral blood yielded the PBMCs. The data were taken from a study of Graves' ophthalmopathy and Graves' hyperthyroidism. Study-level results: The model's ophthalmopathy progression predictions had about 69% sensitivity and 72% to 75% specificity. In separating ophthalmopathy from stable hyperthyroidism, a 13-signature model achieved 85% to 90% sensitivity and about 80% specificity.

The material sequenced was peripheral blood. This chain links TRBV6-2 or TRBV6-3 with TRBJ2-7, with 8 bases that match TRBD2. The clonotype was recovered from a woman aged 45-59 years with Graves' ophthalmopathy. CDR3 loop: CASSRRTTFGREADEQYF. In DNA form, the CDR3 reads TGTGCCAGCAGTCGCCGGACTACTTTCGGGCGGGAGGCGGACGAGCAGTACTTC.